This entry describes one T cell receptor (beta chain). This CDR3 has 14 residues. Trimming removed 9 bases from V and 7 bases from J, with 19 bases in between. Per germline, CDR1 LNHDA and CDR2 SQIVND (reference sequence). Produced via immunoSEQ multiplex PCR; TCRdb's table is partial and in-frame only. The sample shows about 87,000 clones, around 87% of them seen only once. This entry is derived from a study of radiotherapy plus CTLA-4 blockade in lung cancer. Study at large: Objective response was observed in about 19% of patients, and disease control in roughly 30%.

The material was peripheral blood, obtained from a patient treated with radiotherapy plus ipilimumab. This TCR came from a human donor with non-small cell lung cancer that progressed on radiotherapy plus ipilimumab. The chain couples TRBV19 to TRBJ1-5, with a tentative D call TRBD1 (6 bases). CDR3 sequence (DNA): TGTGCCAGCCGTAGTAGTCAGGGGCGGCAGCCCCAGCATTTT. The encoded protein is CASRSSQGRQPQHF.